The T cell receptor (beta chain) described here comes from a study of human T cells and chemical hapten exposure. Notes on the study in general: Those TCRs sitting above 1 in 1000 frequency stayed the same with DPC sensitization.

MiXCR, applied by TCRdb to the RACE reads, yields one record per CDR3 protein. The sample yields around 92,000 distinct CDR3 sequences, under 14% seen once. As for this clonotype: Its antigen is not known.

The time point is: pre-sensitization, week 0. Indicated treatment: therapeutic diphenylcyclopropenone sensitization with weekly scalp DPC. At patch-test visits, sampling came before the patch test. The clonotype was recovered from a woman aged 60-70 years with alopecia areata. Some clones in this sample may be carry-over from other donors' samples. Sequencing used whole blood, obtained in connection with sensitization to the hapten diphenylcyclopropenone (DPC).

The CDR3 DNA reads TGTGCCAGTAGTTTCAGGGCGGGGGCCTCTGGAAACACCATATATTTT. It is translated as CASSFRAGASGNTIYF. The chain uses TRBV19 and TRBJ1-3, with D possibly matching TRBD1 (6 bases). The CDR3 contains 16 residues. V lost 5 bases and J 0 bases, leaving 14 bases between the germline ends. The germline CDR1 and CDR2 sequences are LNHDA and SQIVND (reference sequence).